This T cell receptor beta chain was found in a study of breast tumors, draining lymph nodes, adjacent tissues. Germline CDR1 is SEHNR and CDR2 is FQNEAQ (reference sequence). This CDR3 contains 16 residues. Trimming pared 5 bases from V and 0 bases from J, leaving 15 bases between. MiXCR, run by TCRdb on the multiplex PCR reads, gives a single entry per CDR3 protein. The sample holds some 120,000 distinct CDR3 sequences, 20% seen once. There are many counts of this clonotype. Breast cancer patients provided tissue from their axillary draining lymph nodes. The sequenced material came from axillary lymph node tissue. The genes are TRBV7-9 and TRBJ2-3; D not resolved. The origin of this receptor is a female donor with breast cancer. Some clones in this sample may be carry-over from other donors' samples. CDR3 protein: CASSHGSHSSTDTQYF. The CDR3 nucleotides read TGTGCCAGCAGCCACGGATCGCATTCTAGCACAGATACGCAGTATTTT.